The T cell receptor beta chain described here comes from a study of shared clonotypes between healthy human individuals. Whole-study findings and limits: Larger estimated richness was generally recorded for naive subsets relative to memory subsets.

CDR3 size: 16 residues. Trimming left V 1 base short and J 1 base short, with 13 bases between. Germline V gene lookup returns CDR1 SGHTA and CDR2 FQGNSA. Note on this clone: Its antigen is unidentified.

Measured with immunoSEQ multiplex PCR; TCRdb has only the in-frame clones, and not every one. Found here are approximately 620,000 clones, about 96% of them singletons; the top ten hold 0.045% to 0.06%. The rearrangement joins TRBV7-2 to TRBJ2-5; D unresolved. Specimen: naive CD4+ T cells sorted from blood. The subset is: CD45RA+ positively selected. The TCR originated in a woman aged 25-40 years in good health. The CDR3 sequence: CASSLVVGLAQETQYF. The CDR3 DNA sequence: TGTGCCAGCAGCTTAGTTGTGGGTTTGGCCCAAGAGACCCAGTACTTC.